This section outlines one TCR beta chain sequence together with its context. No antigen is known for it. These data originate in a study of blood T cells in healthy people across ages. V shed 3 bases and J shed 3 bases, with 11 bases lying between them. From germline, CDR1 is LNHDA and CDR2 SQIVND (reference sequence). CDR3 length equals 14 residues. Caucasian individuals from Russia who were healthy and aged about 6 to 95 acted as donors. Then a second PCR, running about 6 to 12 cycles, was carried out with a sample-barcoded 5' primer and a J-beta primer mix. TCRdb used MiXCR to reprocess the 5' RACE reads, holding one entry per CDR3 protein. The table lists about 1.7 million distinct CDR3 sequences, roughly 27% of them singletons. Study observations and caveats: Both higher diversity and more naive CD4+ cells marked long-lived donors when set against aged donors.

The sequence was collected from a woman in her twenties or thirties in good health. Sequencing used blood. The genes are TRBV19 and TRBJ1-2; D not certain. The CDR3 loop is CASSIPGLDYGYTF. The CDR3 DNA reads TGTGCCAGTAGTATCCCGGGGTTGGACTATGGCTACACCTTC.